These T cell receptor beta chains were read from a single sample in a study of vaccination and CD4 T cells after COVID-19. These receptors are not linked to any known antigen. TCRdb ran MiXCR on the PCR reads and lists one entry per CDR3 protein. The sample gives roughly 15,000 distinct CDR3 sequences, approximately 50% of which show up once; roughly 16% is in the top ten. Sequenced sample: CD4+ T cells from blood, cultured in vitro. The receptors derive from a human donor who had recovered from COVID-19. The CDR3 runs from the conserved cysteine through the conserved F or W. Fields, in order: D gene, V gene, J gene, clone size, CDR3 DNA, CDR3 protein. A D gene is named only where the DNA matches it firmly. Expanded clones get a size class; other rows say once, few or many, or leave the size out.

d_gene: -; v_gene: TRBV20-1; j_gene: TRBJ2-5; abundance: few; CDR3nt: TGCAGTGCTAGAAGGACTTCCAGCGGCTGGGAGACCCAGTACTTC; CDR3aa: CSARRTSSGWETQYF
d_gene: -; v_gene: TRBV6-5; j_gene: TRBJ2-5; abundance: -; CDR3nt: TGTGCCAGCAGTTCATGGGGGGCCAAGACCCAGTACTTC; CDR3aa: CASSSWGAKTQYF
d_gene: -; v_gene: TRBV20-1; j_gene: TRBJ1-6; abundance: -; CDR3nt: TGCAGTGCTAGAGATCGGGTAGGGGGTGATTCACCCCTCCACTTT; CDR3aa: CSARDRVGGDSPLHF
d_gene: -; v_gene: TRBV29-1; j_gene: TRBJ2-1; abundance: -; CDR3nt: TGCAGCGTTGAGGAGGAGCAGTTCTTC; CDR3aa: CSVEEEQFF
d_gene: TRBD1; v_gene: TRBV20-1; j_gene: TRBJ2-5; abundance: -; CDR3nt: TGCAGTGCTAGCCCACGGACAGGGAGGGAGACCCAGTACTTC; CDR3aa: CSASPRTGRETQYF
d_gene: -; v_gene: TRBV6-2/TRBV6-3; j_gene: TRBJ1-5; abundance: -; CDR3nt: TGTGCCAGCACGACAGCAAATCAGCCCCAGCATTTT; CDR3aa: CASTTANQPQHF
d_gene: -; v_gene: TRBV27; j_gene: TRBJ2-6; abundance: once; CDR3nt: TGTGCCAGCAGTCCTCTCTACTCTGGGGCCAACGTCCTGACTTTC; CDR3aa: CASSPLYSGANVLTF
d_gene: -; v_gene: TRBV4-2; j_gene: TRBJ1-1; abundance: -; CDR3nt: TGTGCCAGCAGCCAAGGAGTGGGGGGTACTGAAGCTTTCTTT; CDR3aa: CASSQGVGGTEAFF
d_gene: -; v_gene: TRBV7-3; j_gene: TRBJ2-5; abundance: few; CDR3nt: TGTGCCAGCAGCCCAAATTTGGGGGAGACCCAGTACTTC; CDR3aa: CASSPNLGETQYF
d_gene: -; v_gene: TRBV6-1; j_gene: TRBJ2-1; abundance: -; CDR3nt: TGTGCCAGCAGTGACGTGGGGTTGAGCTCCTACAATGAGCAGTTCTTC; CDR3aa: CASSDVGLSSYNEQFF